The 23 T cell receptor beta chains below come from one sample, sequenced in a study of identical twins. TCRdb ran MiXCR on the 5' RACE reads and lists one entry per CDR3 protein. The sample lists fewer than 250,000 distinct CDR3 sequences; about 7.3% were seen once. These data were also reused for a study on yellow fever vaccine responses in identical twins.

Sequences were obtained from memory (CD45RO+) T cells sorted from blood. Every receptor here comes from a woman between 18 and 29 years old in good health.

In this sample, this clonotype turned up many times. The V call is TRBV4-1, the J call TRBJ1-4; D uncertain. The CDR3 runs to 13 residues. The V end lost 0 bases, the J end lost 13 bases, and 12 bases lay between the germline ends. Germline values: CDR1 MGHRA, CDR2 YSYEKL. The CDR3 loop is CASSQDWPVLLFF. The DNA of the CDR3 is TGCGCCAGCAGCCAAGACTGGCCGGTCCTACTGTTTTTT.

This clonotype has ten or more counts. The V gene is TRBV20-1, the J gene TRBJ2-7; TRBD2 matches at 10 bases. In germline, CDR1 is DFQATT, CDR2 SNEGSKA (reference sequence). There are 13 residues in the CDR3. V shed 6 bases and J 7 bases; nucleotides not matched to a gene: 9. CDR3 region: CSASGTSDWEQYF. The DNA for the CDR3 is TGCAGTGCATCCGGGACTAGCGATTGGGAGCAGTACTTC.

This clonotype was counted only a few times. The V gene is TRBV24-1, the J gene TRBJ2-7; the match to TRBD2 covers 7 bases. The J segment lost 7 bases and the V segment lost 3 bases, leaving 8 bases of the junction unmatched. CDR3 length equals 14 residues. Germline assignment: CDR1 KGHDR and CDR2 SFDVKD. CDR3 residues: CATSDPSGGREQYF. The CDR3 region has the DNA TGTGCCACCAGTGATCCTAGCGGAGGCAGGGAGCAGTACTTC.

This clonotype has at least ten counts. V and J are TRBV5-1 and TRBJ2-1; perhaps TRBD2 as D (5 bases). Trimming shortened V by 0 bases and J by 9 bases, and 13 bases separated the two germline ends. Germline V gives CDR1 SGHRS, CDR2 YFSETQ. This CDR3 is 14 amino acids long. CDR3 residues: CASSLESLAREQFF. The DNA for the CDR3 is TGCGCCAGCAGCTTGGAGAGCCTAGCCCGTGAGCAGTTCTTC.

Ten or more counts support this clonotype. The V and J genes are TRBV3-1 and TRBJ2-2; 7 bases fit TRBD1. J lost 1 base, V lost 4 bases, and 6 bases had no gene match. CDR3 length: 16 amino acids. Looked up from germline, CDR1 is LGHDT and CDR2 is YNNKEL (reference sequence). The CDR3 DNA sequence: TGTGCCAGCAGCCTCCGACAGGGCAAGAACACCGGGGAGCTGTTTTTT. This codes for CASSLRQGKNTGELFF.

The rearrangement uses TRBV20-1 and TRBJ2-3; D is ambiguous. Germline CDR1 reads DFQATT; CDR2 reads SNEGSKA (reference sequence). This CDR3 is built from 14 residues. Trimming took off 3 bases at V and 0 bases at J, with 10 bases between the two ends. CDR3 bases: TGCAGTGCTAGGGGGATCGGGAGCACAGATACGCAGTATTTT. Its translation: CSARGIGSTDTQYF.

This clonotype has ten or more counts. The chain links TRBV6-2 or TRBV6-3 to TRBJ2-2, with 9 positions matching TRBD1. CDR3 length equals 18 residues. The germline gives CDR1 MNHEY, CDR2 SVGEGT. Unmatched junction bases numbered 11, after V lost 2 bases and J lost 4 bases. The DNA for the CDR3 is TGTGCCAGCAGTTACGACCAACAGGGGGCTGTTCGCACCGGGGAGCTGTTTTTT. Its protein product is CASSYDQQGAVRTGELFF.

The chain combines TRBV20-1 with TRBJ2-1; no clear D gene. CDR3 length equals 11 residues. Germline V gene sequence: CDR1 DFQATT, CDR2 SNEGSKA (reference sequence). The ends were cut back, 6 bases at V and 6 bases at J, with 9 bases in the middle. CDR3 nucleotides: TGCAGTGCCGTTGCCCCCAATGAGCAGTTCTTC. This sequence encodes CSAVAPNEQFF.

There are many counts of this clonotype. The gene calls are TRBV7-6 and TRBJ2-3; TRBD1 matches 7 bases. Trimming at V came to 1 base and at J to 0 bases, leaving 7 bases not matched to a gene. The CDR3 sequence is 17 residues long. The germline CDR1 and CDR2 sequences are SGHVS and FNYEAQ. The CDR3 region is CASSLVPGQPSTDTQYF. CDR3 bases: TGTGCCAGCAGCTTAGTACCGGGACAGCCTAGCACAGATACGCAGTATTTT.

This chain uses TRBV6-1 with TRBJ2-1; D is unclear. The CDR3 consists of 13 residues. In germline, CDR1 is MNHNS, CDR2 SASEGT. V was trimmed by 4 bases and J by 5 bases, leaving 9 bases between them. The CDR3 sequence is CASSGEAHNEQFF. CDR3 nucleotides: TGTGCCAGCAGTGGCGAGGCTCACAATGAGCAGTTCTTC.

This clonotype was recorded many times. This sequence joins TRBV20-1 and TRBJ1-5; the D is unclear. V was clipped by 3 bases and J by 0 bases, with 6 bases between them. CDR3 length: 13 residues. Germline CDR1 reads DFQATT; CDR2 reads SNEGSKA (reference sequence). The DNA of the CDR3 is TGCAGTGCTAGGCCATATAGCAATCAGCCCCAGCATTTT. Amino acids: CSARPYSNQPQHF.

The gene calls are TRBV2 and TRBJ2-1; the match to TRBD2 covers 11 bases. The germline CDR1 and CDR2 sequences are SNHLY and FYNNEI. Losses at the gene ends were 4 bases for V and 7 bases for J; bases not matched to a gene: 6. This CDR3 has 15 residues. CDR3 region: CASSVSSGRRNEQFF. The CDR3 DNA reads as TGTGCCAGCAGTGTCTCTAGCGGGAGGAGAAATGAGCAGTTCTTC.

The chain combines TRBV3-1 with TRBJ2-1; D is unresolved. The germline V gene has CDR1 LGHDT and CDR2 YNNKEL (reference sequence). Trimming stripped 1 base from V and 7 bases from J, with 11 bases between. The CDR3 spans 14 residues. The CDR3 loop reads CASSQALSRNEQFF. CDR3 sequence (DNA): TGTGCCAGCAGCCAAGCCCTCTCGCGTAATGAGCAGTTCTTC.

This clonotype turned up a few times. This sequence joins TRBV6-1 and TRBJ2-7; D is ambiguous. Looked up from germline, CDR1 is MNHNS and CDR2 is SASEGT. This CDR3 is 15 amino acids long. Between the trimmed V and J ends, which lost 6 bases and 2 bases, there was a span of 17 bases. The CDR3 coding sequence is TGTGCCAGCAGCCGCACCAGGCGCGGCACCTACGAGCAGTACTTC. Translating gives CASSRTRRGTYEQYF.

This clonotype was observed a few times. This chain joins TRBV7-3 and TRBJ2-3, with D tentatively TRBD2 (6 bases). The CDR3 runs 16 residues. Per the germline V gene, CDR1 is SGHTA and CDR2 is FQGTGA. Between the trimmed V and J ends, which lost 5 bases and 3 bases, there was a span of 18 bases. The CDR3 loop is CASSPLGGVVTDTQYF. The CDR3 DNA is TGTGCCAGCAGCCCCCTCGGGGGAGTGGTTACAGATACGCAGTATTTT.

In this sample, this clonotype turned up many times. The rearrangement joins TRBV15 to TRBJ2-5, with D hard to call. The V and J ends lost 4 bases and 2 bases respectively, with 17 bases between them. The CDR3 runs 16 residues. CDR1 is LNHNV and CDR2 is YYDKDF in the germline V gene (reference sequence). The CDR3 sequence: CATSTRWGEKQETQYF. The CDR3 nucleotides are TGTGCCACCAGCACACGGTGGGGTGAAAAACAAGAGACCCAGTACTTC.

This clonotype was seen at least ten times. The V gene is TRBV27, the J gene TRBJ2-1, with 14 bases matching TRBD2. The CDR3 has 17 amino acids. CDR1 and CDR2 (germline): MNHEY, SMNVEV (reference sequence). In DNA form, the CDR3 reads TGTGCAAGCGGGGACGGGACTAGCGGGAGTAGGGCCAATGAGCAGTTCTTC. It is translated as CASGDGTSGSRANEQFF.

Ten or more counts support this clonotype. The rearrangement uses TRBV24-1 and TRBJ2-2, with D uncertain. Trimming shortened V by 6 bases and J by 1 base, and 14 bases separated the two germline ends. In germline, CDR1 is KGHDR, CDR2 SFDVKD. This CDR3 comprises 16 residues. The CDR3 is CATSSWGSVNTGELFF. The CDR3 coding sequence is TGTGCCACCAGTTCCTGGGGTTCGGTGAACACCGGGGAGCTGTTTTTT.

This chain uses TRBV9 with TRBJ2-7, with D possibly TRBD1 on 6 matching bases. Trimming cost V 0 bases and J 0 bases, with 16 bases left between them. Germline V gives CDR1 SGDLS, CDR2 YYNGEE. This CDR3 is 17 amino acids long. CDR3 loop: CASSVAGQGPLSYEQYF. CDR3 nucleotide sequence: TGTGCCAGCAGCGTAGCAGGGCAGGGGCCCCTCTCCTACGAGCAGTACTTC.

The DNA for the CDR3 is TGTGCCATCAGTGCACTAGACAGGGGTAAAGACACTGAAGCTTTCTTT. It codes for CAISALDRGKDTEAFF. The chain has TRBV10-3 and TRBJ1-1; TRBD1 agrees at 8 bases. The length of the CDR3 is 16 residues. Germline V gene sequence: CDR1 ENHRY, CDR2 SYGVKD. V lost 4 bases and J lost 3; bases outside the gene matches: 10.

This chain joins TRBV12-3 or TRBV12-4 and TRBJ2-1, with D possibly called TRBD1 or TRBD2 (7 bases each). With 2 bases removed from V and 0 bases from J, the gap between germline ends came to 20 bases. CDR3 size: 19 residues. The CDR3 protein is CASSLMGRGLKYSYNEQFF. CDR3 sequence (DNA): TGTGCCAGCAGTTTAATGGGGAGGGGGCTCAAATACTCCTACAATGAGCAGTTCTTC.

This clonotype was counted at least ten times. The chain combines TRBV12-5 with TRBJ2-3; D perhaps matches TRBD1 (6 bases). Germline values: CDR1 LGHNT, CDR2 FRNRAP. V was shortened by 0 bases and J by 2 bases, with 9 bases between the two germline ends. The CDR3 has 15 residues. The CDR3 DNA is TGTGCTAGTGGTTTGGTACAGGGAAACACAGATACGCAGTATTTT. Protein product: CASGLVQGNTDTQYF.

J is TRBJ2-7 and V is TRBV7-9; 11 bases agree with TRBD2. Trimming removed 2 bases from V and 7 bases from J; junction bases left unmatched: 13. CDR1 is SEHNR, CDR2 FQNEAQ, per germline (reference sequence). The CDR3 sequence is 17 residues long. The CDR3 nucleotides are TGTGCCAGCAGCTTACCTTTTTATACTAGCGGGAGCGGTGAGCAGTACTTC. Its translation: CASSLPFYTSGSGEQYF.